This T cell receptor (beta chain) originates from a study of blood T cell repertoires in COVID-19 (TCRdb year 2020). Context from the whole study: Samples from collaborators originated in the United States, Italy and Spain and spanned both the acute and convalescent phases of COVID-19. The samples were drawn from the first 160 participants of the ongoing ImmuneRACE study and from 1,254 subjects provided by 6 global collaborators. The prospective study material was composed of cDNA or gDNA derived from T cells, B-cell-depleted T cells, or PBMCs. Where available, HLA class I and class II types were obtained from metadata supplied by the sample provider rather than from assay-based typing. Sample metadata almost always included a de-identified subject ID, COVID-19 status, age in years and sex. The repertoires were released in a freely available public database intended as a resource for research on the immune response to SARS-CoV-2. Subjects who had been exposed to COVID-19, were actively infected with it, or had recovered from it provided the deeply sampled blood TCRbeta repertoires that made up the dataset. Study-wide conclusions, independent of this receptor: The quantity of clinical and demographic metadata differed by source and by participant and was supplied without curation.

TCRbeta CDR3 regions were amplified from genomic DNA by means of the immunoSEQ Assay, a bias-controlled multiplex PCR. The original methods were these. The number of nucleated cells in each sample was estimated from the amplification of reference gene primers within the assay. Sequence reads were collapsed and filtered to measure the absolute abundance of every unique TCRbeta CDR3 rearrangement. For each sample, productive Simpson clonality was calculated as the square root of Simpson's diversity index across productive rearrangements. What TCRdb holds here is the immuneACCESS table cut down to in-frame rearrangements. Part of the clones is not present; checked against another copy, under half of the missing clones reflect an unresolved V gene, and the others are unexplained. That table is the source of V, J and clone size, and D and trimming were worked out from the DNA. Counted in this sample were some 290,000 clones; under 90% of them appeared once. Together, the top ten hold less than 3% of the sample.

From the germline V gene, CDR1 is MGHDK and CDR2 is SYGVNS. After removal of 5 bases from V and 8 bases from J, the junction retains 11 bases not matched to a gene. CDR3 length: 15 amino acids, cysteine to phenylalanine. Only CDR3 DNA remains: 45 bases, in frame from the first base. About this clone itself: This receptor's antigen is unknown. Base qualities are not recorded, but no much larger clone differs from it by a single base.

In Seattle, one collaborating source enrolled patients while the infection was active and tracked those patients longitudinally over the course of disease. Collaborating institutions collected whole blood in K2EDTA tubes following their own protocols. For TCRbeta analysis, collaborators shipped samples in one of three forms: frozen whole blood, isolated PBMCs, or DNA extracted from either of those sample types. The sample comprised peripheral blood. The chain joins TRBV25-1 to TRBJ1-2; TRBD1 fits 10 bases in the junction. This sequence originates from a woman under 40 with COVID-19, enrolled during active disease. The CDR3 region has the sequence CASSTRTGGKEGYTF. The bases read TGTGCCAGCAGTACCAGGACAGGGGGTAAGGAGGGCTACACCTTC.